Sequencing of this T cell receptor (beta chain) was carried out in a study of blood T cell repertoires in COVID-19. Method: immunoSEQ multiplex PCR; TCRdb's copy keeps in-frame clones and lacks some. Of some 230,000 clones in the sample, about 88% are singletons; the top ten hold under 3.5%. Germline V lookup: CDR1 PRHDT, CDR2 FYEKMQ (reference sequence). This CDR3 spans 15 amino acids. V lost 0 bases and J 4 bases, leaving 12 bases between the germline ends. The sequence was collected from a man aged 45-60 years who had recovered from COVID-19. V is TRBV13 and J is TRBJ1-2; D not certain. Sample: peripheral blood. As DNA, the CDR3 is TGTGCCAGCAGCTTAGGACTTACAGTAACCTATGGCTACACCTTC. Translated, it gives CASSLGLTVTYGYTF.